This TCR beta chain was documented in a study of blood T cell repertoires in COVID-19. Whole-study context: Specimens from acute and convalescent COVID-19 originated in the United States, Italy and Spain. T cells, B-cell-depleted T cells, or PBMCs provided the cDNA or gDNA that served as material.

Source study methods: The authors estimated nucleated cell counts from reference gene primer amplification. Clones were read by immunoSEQ multiplex PCR, and TCRdb kept only the in-frame ones, dropping some. V and J calls and clone size are given by that table; D and trimming were obtained from the DNA. The sample has 25,000 to 30,000 clones; 87% are singletons. Source material: peripheral blood. The clonotype was recovered from a human donor in a cohort sampled during active COVID-19.

The DNA for the CDR3 is TGTGCCAGCAGCGGCGGGGGAATGAACACTGAAGCTTTCTTT. Translation gives CASSGGGMNTEAFF. The chain uses TRBV9 and TRBJ1-1; D might be TRBD1 (5 bases). The CDR3 is 14 residues long. Trimming took off 3 bases at V and 0 bases at J, with 9 bases between the two ends. CDR1 and CDR2 (germline): SGDLS, YYNGEE. Full variable domain (missing parts from reference TRBV9 and TRBJ1-1): DSGVTQTPKHLITATGQRVTLRCSPRSGDLSVYWYQQSLDQGLQFLIQYYNGEERAKGNILERFSAQQFPDLHSELNLSSLELGDSALYFCASSGGGMNTEAFFGQGTRLTVV.